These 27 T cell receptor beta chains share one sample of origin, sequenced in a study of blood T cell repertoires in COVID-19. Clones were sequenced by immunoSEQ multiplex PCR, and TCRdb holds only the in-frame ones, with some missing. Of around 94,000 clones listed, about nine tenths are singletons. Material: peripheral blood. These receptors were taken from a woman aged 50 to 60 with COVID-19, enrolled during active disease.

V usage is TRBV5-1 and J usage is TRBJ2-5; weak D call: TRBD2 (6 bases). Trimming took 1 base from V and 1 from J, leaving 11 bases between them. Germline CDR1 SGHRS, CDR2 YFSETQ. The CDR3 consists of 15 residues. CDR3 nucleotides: TGCGCCAGCAGCTTGAGGAGGGCCCGCCAAGAGACCCAGTACTTC. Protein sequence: CASSLRRARQETQYF.

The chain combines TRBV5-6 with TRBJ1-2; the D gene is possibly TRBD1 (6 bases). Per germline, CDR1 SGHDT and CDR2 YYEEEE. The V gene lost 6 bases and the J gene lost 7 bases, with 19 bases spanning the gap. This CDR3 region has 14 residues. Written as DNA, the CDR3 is TGTGCCAGCACCCTATTCCAGGGGATAGGTGGCTACACCTTC. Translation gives CASTLFQGIGGYTF.

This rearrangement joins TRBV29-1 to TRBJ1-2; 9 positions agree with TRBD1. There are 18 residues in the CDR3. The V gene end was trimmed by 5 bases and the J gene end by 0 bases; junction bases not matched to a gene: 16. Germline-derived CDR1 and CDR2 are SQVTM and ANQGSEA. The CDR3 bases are TGCAGCGTTCAGGAGGACAGGGGCTTTCTCAAAGCTAACTATGGCTACACCTTC. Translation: CSVQEDRGFLKANYGYTF.

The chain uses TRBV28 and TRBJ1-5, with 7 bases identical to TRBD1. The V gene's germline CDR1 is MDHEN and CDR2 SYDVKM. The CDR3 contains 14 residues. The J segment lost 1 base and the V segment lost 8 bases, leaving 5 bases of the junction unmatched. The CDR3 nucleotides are TGTGCCAGCTCGGAGGGGGCCAGCAATCAGCCCCAGCATTTT. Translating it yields CASSEGASNQPQHF.

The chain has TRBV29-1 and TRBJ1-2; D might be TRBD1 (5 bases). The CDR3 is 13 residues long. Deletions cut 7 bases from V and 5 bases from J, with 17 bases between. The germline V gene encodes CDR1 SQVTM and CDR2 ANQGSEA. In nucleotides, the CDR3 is TGCAGCGGTATAACGACGAAGGGGTATGGCTACACCTTC. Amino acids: CSGITTKGYGYTF.

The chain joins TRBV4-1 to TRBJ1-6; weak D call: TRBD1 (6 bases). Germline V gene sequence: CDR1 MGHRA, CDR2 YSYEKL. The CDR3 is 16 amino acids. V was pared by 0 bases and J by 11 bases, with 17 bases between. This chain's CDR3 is CASSQDPAGVRAPLHF. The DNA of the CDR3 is TGCGCCAGCAGCCAAGATCCCGCAGGGGTTAGGGCACCCCTCCACTTT.

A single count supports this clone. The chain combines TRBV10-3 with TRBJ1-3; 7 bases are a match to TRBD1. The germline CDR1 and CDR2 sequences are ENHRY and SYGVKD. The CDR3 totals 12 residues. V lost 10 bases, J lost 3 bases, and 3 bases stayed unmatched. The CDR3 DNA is TGTGCCACCTCAGGGGGTGGAAACACCATATATTTT. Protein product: CATSGGGNTIYF.

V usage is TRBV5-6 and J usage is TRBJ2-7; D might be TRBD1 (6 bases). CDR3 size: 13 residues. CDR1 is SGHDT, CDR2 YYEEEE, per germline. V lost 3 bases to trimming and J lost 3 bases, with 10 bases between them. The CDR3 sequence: CASSSTGFYEQYF. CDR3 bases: TGTGCCAGCAGCTCCACAGGGTTCTACGAGCAGTACTTC.

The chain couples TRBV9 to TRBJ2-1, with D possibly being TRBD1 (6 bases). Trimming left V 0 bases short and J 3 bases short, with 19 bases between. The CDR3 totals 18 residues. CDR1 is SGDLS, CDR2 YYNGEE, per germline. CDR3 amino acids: CASSVEGGTVTDYNEQFF. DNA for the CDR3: TGTGCCAGCAGCGTAGAAGGGGGAACCGTGACCGACTACAATGAGCAGTTCTTC.

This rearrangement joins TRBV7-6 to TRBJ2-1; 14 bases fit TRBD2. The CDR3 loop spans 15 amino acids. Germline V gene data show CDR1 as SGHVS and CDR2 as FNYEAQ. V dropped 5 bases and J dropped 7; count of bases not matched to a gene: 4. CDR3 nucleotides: TGTGCCAGCAGCCCTGGACTAGCGGGGGGAAATGAGCAGTTCTTC. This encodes CASSPGLAGGNEQFF.

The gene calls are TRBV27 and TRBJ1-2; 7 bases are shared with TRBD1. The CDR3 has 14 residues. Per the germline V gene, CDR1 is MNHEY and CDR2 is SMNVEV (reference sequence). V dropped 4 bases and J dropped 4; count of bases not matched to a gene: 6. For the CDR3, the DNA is TGTGCCAGCAGTTCCAACAGGGGCGGCTATGGCTACACCTTC. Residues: CASSSNRGGYGYTF.

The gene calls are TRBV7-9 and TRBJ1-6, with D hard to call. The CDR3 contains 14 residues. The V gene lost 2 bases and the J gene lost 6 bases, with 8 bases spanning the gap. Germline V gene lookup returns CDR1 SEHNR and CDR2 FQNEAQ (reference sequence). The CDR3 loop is CASSLRDFNSPLHF. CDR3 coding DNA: TGTGCCAGCAGCTTACGGGATTTTAATTCACCCCTCCACTTT. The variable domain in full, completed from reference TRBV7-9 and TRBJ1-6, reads DTGVSQNPRHKITKRGQNVTFRCDPISEHNRLYWYRQTLGQGPEFLTYFQNEAQLEKSRLLSDRFSAERPKGSFSTLEIQRTEQGDSAMYLCASSLRDFNSPLHFGNGTRLTVT.

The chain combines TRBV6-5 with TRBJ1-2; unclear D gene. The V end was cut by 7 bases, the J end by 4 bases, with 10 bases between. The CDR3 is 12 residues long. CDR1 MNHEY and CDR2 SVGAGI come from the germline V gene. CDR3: CASTGLLYGYTF. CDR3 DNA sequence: TGTGCCAGCACCGGACTTCTCTATGGCTACACCTTC.

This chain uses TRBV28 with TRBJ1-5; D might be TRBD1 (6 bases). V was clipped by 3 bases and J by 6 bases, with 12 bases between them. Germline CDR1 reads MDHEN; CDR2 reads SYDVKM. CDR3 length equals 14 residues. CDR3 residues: CASSFRGMVQPQHF. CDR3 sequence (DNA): TGTGCCAGCAGTTTCAGGGGTATGGTTCAGCCCCAGCATTTT.

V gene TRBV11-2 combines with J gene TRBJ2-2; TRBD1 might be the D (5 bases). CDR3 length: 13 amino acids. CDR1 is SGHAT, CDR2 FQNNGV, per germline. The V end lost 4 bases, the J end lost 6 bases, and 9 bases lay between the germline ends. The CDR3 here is CASSSYRSGELFF. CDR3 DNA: TGTGCCAGCAGCTCTTACAGGTCCGGGGAGCTGTTTTTT.

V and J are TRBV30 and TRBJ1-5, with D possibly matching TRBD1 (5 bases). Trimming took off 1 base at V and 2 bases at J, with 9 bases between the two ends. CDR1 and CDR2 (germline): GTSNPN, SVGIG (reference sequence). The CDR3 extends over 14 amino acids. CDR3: CAWSEGIGNQPQHF. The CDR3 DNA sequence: TGTGCCTGGAGTGAGGGGATCGGCAATCAGCCCCAGCATTTT.

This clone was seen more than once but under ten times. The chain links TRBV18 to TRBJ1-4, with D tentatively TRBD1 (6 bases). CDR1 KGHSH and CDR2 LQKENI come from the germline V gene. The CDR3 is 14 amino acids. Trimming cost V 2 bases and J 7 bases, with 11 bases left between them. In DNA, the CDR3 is TGTGCCAGCTCACCAATGGGGGCGGGTGAAAAACTGTTTTTT. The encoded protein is CASSPMGAGEKLFF.

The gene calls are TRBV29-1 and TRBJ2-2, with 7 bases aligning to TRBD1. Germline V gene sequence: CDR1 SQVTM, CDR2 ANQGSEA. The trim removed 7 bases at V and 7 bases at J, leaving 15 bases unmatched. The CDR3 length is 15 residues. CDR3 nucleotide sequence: TGCAGCGCGGGTGAACAGGGGACCGCGGGCGGGGAGCTGTTTTTT. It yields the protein CSAGEQGTAGGELFF.

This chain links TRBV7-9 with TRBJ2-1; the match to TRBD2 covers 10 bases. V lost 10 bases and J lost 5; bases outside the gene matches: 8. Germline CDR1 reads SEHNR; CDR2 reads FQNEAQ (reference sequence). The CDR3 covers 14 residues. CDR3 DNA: TGTGCCACCACGGGACTAGCGTCTCACAATGAGCAGTTCTTC. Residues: CATTGLASHNEQFF.

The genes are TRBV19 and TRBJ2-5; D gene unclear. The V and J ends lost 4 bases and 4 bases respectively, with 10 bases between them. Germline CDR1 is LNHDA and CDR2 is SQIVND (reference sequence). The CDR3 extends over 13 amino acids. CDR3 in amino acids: CASSTYGVETQYF. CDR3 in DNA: TGTGCCAGTAGTACCTACGGAGTAGAGACCCAGTACTTC.

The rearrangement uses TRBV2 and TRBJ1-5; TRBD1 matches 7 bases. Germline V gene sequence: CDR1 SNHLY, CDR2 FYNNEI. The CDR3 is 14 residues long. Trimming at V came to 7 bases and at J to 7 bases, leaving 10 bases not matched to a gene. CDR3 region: CASTLTGSNQPQHF. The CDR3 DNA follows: TGTGCCAGCACGCTGACAGGGTCAAACCAGCCCCAGCATTTT.

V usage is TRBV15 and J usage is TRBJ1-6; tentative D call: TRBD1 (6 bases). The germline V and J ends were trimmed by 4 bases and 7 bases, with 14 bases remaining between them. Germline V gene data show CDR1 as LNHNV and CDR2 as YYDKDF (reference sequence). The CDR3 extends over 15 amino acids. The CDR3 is CATSKGGQVNSPLHF. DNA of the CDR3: TGTGCCACCAGCAAGGGGGGGCAGGTAAATTCACCCCTCCACTTT.

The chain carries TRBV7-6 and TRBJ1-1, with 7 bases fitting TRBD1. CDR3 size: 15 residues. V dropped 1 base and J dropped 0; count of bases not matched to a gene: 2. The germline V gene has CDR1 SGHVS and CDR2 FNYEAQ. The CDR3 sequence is CASSLGQGLNTEAFF. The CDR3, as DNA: TGTGCCAGCAGCTTAGGACAGGGATTGAACACTGAAGCTTTCTTT.

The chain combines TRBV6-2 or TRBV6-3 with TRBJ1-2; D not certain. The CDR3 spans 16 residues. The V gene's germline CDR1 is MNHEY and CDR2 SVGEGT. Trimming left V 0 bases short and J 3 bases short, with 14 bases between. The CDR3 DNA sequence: TGTGCCAGCAGTTACTCGAAGGCAGGATTGTACTATGGCTACACCTTC. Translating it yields CASSYSKAGLYYGYTF.

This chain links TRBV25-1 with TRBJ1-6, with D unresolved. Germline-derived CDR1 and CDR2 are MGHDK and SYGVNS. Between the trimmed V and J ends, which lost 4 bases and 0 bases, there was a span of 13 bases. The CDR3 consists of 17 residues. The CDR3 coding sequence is TGTGCCAGCAGTGGCCCCGGCCGGGGCTCCTATAATTCACCCCTCCACTTT. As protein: CASSGPGRGSYNSPLHF. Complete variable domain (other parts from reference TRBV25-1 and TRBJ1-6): EADIYQTPRYLVIGTGKKITLECSQTMGHDKMYWYQQDPGMELHLIHYSYGVNSTEKGDLSSESTVSRIRTEHFPLTLESARPSHTSQYLCASSGPGRGSYNSPLHFGNGTRLTVT.

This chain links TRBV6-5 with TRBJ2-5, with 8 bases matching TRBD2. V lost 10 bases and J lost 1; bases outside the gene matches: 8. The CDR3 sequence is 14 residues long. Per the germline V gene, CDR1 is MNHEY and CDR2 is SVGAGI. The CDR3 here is CATSGGGSQETQYF. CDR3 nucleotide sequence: TGTGCCACCTCCGGGGGGGGCAGCCAAGAGACCCAGTACTTC.

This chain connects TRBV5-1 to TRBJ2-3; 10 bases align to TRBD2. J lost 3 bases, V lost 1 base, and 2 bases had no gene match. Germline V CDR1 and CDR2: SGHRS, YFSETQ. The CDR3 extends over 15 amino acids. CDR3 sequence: CASSLSSGGTDTQYF. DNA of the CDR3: TGCGCCAGCAGCTTGTCTAGCGGGGGAACAGATACGCAGTATTTT.